This T cell receptor beta chain came from a study of cytomegalovirus exposure and HLA in healthy donors. General study points: Reported results showed that the classifier diagnosed cytomegalovirus status with high specificity and sensitivity. A later analysis linked around 15,000 TCR beta sequences to HLA alleles at 0.05 false discovery rate. Fewer N-insertions than the roughly 630-donor mean were reportedly shown by an Asian-associated ancestry cluster in a later analysis. Cytomegalovirus association was listed for roughly 160 TCR beta chains.

The PCR used 60 Vbeta and 13 Jbeta primers. The assay was immunoSEQ multiplex PCR, and TCRdb's table has in-frame clones only and misses some. The profile covers 210,000 or so clones, with 85% to 90% appearing a single time and 0.9% to 1.1% taken by the ten largest. Germline V gene data show CDR1 as SNHLY and CDR2 as FYNNEI. The CDR3 is made up of 12 amino acids. V was clipped by 4 bases and J by 9 bases, with 10 bases between them. Points on this clone: The antigen remains undetermined.

The V gene is TRBV2, the J gene TRBJ2-1; D not certain. The specimen sequenced was PBMCs. The clonotype originates from a woman aged 18-29 years in good health and CMV-seronegative. CDR3 DNA sequence: TGTGCCAGCAGTGCAGGCTTCAGTGAGCAGTTCTTC. Amino acid sequence: CASSAGFSEQFF.